The rows below give T cell receptor beta chains drawn from one sample of a study of T cells in localized non-small cell lung cancer. Repertoires were generated with immunoSEQ multiplex PCR, while TCRdb's copy carries only in-frame clones and drops some. The top ten hold about 9.5% of the sample, which has roughly 2,600 clones, approximately 39% seen once. The sequences come from lung tumor tissue, collected before any cancer treatment. The receptor source for this set is a male donor at least 60 years old with stage I squamous cell lung carcinoma. Both conserved end residues are part of each CDR3. Each record gives: CDR3 DNA, CDR3 protein, clone size, J gene, V gene, D gene. D genes are given only for firm matches. Expanded clones get a size class; other rows say once, few or many, or leave the size out.

TGTGCCAGCAGTGAAGCGCGAGGGGGCTATGGCTACACCTTC | CASSEARGGYGYTF | . | TRBJ1-2 | TRBV9 | .
TGTGCCAGCAGTGTGACCCCCTACACTGAAGCTTTCTTT | CASSVTPYTEAFF | . | TRBJ1-1 | TRBV6-8 | .
TGTGCCAGCAGCCAGGATTTATCTCCTGGAAACACCATATATTTT | CASSQDLSPGNTIYF | . | TRBJ1-3 | TRBV11-1 | .
TGCAGCGTTGAACCCAGCTCCTACGAGCAGTACTTC | CSVEPSSYEQYF | . | TRBJ2-7 | TRBV29-1 | .
TGTGCCAGTAGCGGGTATACAGGGGGCGGCAGGGAGCTGTTTTTT | CASSGYTGGGRELFF | . | TRBJ2-2 | TRBV19 | TRBD1
TGTGCCAGCAGCTTAGGCGGCCTGGGGACTGAAGCTTTCTTT | CASSLGGLGTEAFF | few | TRBJ1-1 | TRBV11-3 | .
TGTGCCAGCGTATTACAGGCGAACACTGAAGCTTTCTTT | CASVLQANTEAFF | . | TRBJ1-1 | TRBV28 | .
TGTGCCAGCAGCGTAGGAAGGAACACTGAAGCTTTCTTT | CASSVGRNTEAFF | . | TRBJ1-1 | TRBV9 | .
TGTGCCATCAGTCTAGCGGGCCAAGAGACTCAGTACTTC | CAISLAGQETQYF | few | TRBJ2-5 | TRBV6-8 | TRBD2
TGTGCCAGCAGCTCCTCCCTGAGACTAGCGGGACAGGAGACCCAGTACTTC | CASSSSLRLAGQETQYF | . | TRBJ2-5 | TRBV11-3 | TRBD2
TGTGCCAGCTCGCAGGGGATGGACACTGAAGCTTTCTTT | CASSQGMDTEAFF | . | TRBJ1-1 | TRBV18 | .
TGTGCCAGCAGCGGCGACAGCTACCAAGAGACCCAGTACTTC | CASSGDSYQETQYF | medium-sized | TRBJ2-5 | TRBV11-3 | .
TGTGCCACCAGCGGATGGACAGGAGCCACGCGTCTTAACAATGAGCAGTTCTTC | CATSGWTGATRLNNEQFF | once | TRBJ2-1 | TRBV15 | TRBD1
TGTGCCAGCAGTACCGGGACTAGAGCGTCCGAGCAGTACTTC | CASSTGTRASEQYF | few | TRBJ2-7 | TRBV28 | TRBD2
TGTGCCAGCAGTGAACACCGGGACAGGGTCAGCTATGGCTACACCTTC | CASSEHRDRVSYGYTF | . | TRBJ1-2 | TRBV9 | TRBD1
TGTGCCAGCAGCCCGAAAGGGCAATCTGGGGCCAACGTCCTGACTTTC | CASSPKGQSGANVLTF | few | TRBJ2-6 | TRBV7-5 | .
TGTGCCAGTAGTATTTCCGGACAGGTTAGCTCTGGGGCCAACGTCCTGACTTTC | CASSISGQVSSGANVLTF | . | TRBJ2-6 | TRBV19 | TRBD1
TGCAGCGTTGAACGCCAGGAGAAGAATGGCTACACCTTC | CSVERQEKNGYTF | . | TRBJ1-2 | TRBV29-1 | .
TGTGCCAGCAGCGTGGGACGTTCTAACGAGCAGTACTTC | CASSVGRSNEQYF | large | TRBJ2-7 | TRBV9 | .
TGCAGCGTTGGACACCCGAGAAACAAAGAGACCCAGTACTTC | CSVGHPRNKETQYF | . | TRBJ2-5 | TRBV29-1 | .
TGTGCCAGCAGTTACTCGTTCGGAAACAATCAGCCCCAGCATTTT | CASSYSFGNNQPQHF | . | TRBJ1-5 | TRBV6-7 | .
TGTGCCATCAGGCCAGCGGGAAACTACAATGAGCAGTTCTTC | CAIRPAGNYNEQFF | few | TRBJ2-1 | TRBV6-8 | TRBD2
TGTGCCAGCAGTCCGGGACAGGGTGTCTATCAGCCCCAGCATTTT | CASSPGQGVYQPQHF | . | TRBJ1-5 | TRBV28 | TRBD1
TGTGCCACCTCAGACGGGGGGAGTAGTTACGAGCAGTACTTC | CATSDGGSSYEQYF | . | TRBJ2-7 | TRBV19 | TRBD2
TGTGCCAGCAGTAGATTAGGGGACAAAAATACGTTCTTC | CASSRLGDKNTFF | . | TRBJ2-1 | TRBV6-8 | .
TGTGCCAGCAGTTACCATCCAGACCAGCCCCAGCATTTT | CASSYHPDQPQHF | few | TRBJ1-5 | TRBV6-8 | .
TGTGCCAGCTCACCACCGAGGGGGACCGCCTCGGATACGCAGTATTTT | CASSPPRGTASDTQYF | . | TRBJ2-3 | TRBV18 | .
TGTGCCATCAGTGAGGGAAACACCATATATTTT | CAISEGNTIYF | . | TRBJ1-3 | TRBV6-4 | .
TGTGCCAGCAGTTTAAGGTCGGGCAATCAGCCCCAGCATTTT | CASSLRSGNQPQHF | . | TRBJ1-5 | TRBV27 | .
TGTGCCAGCAGCTGGAGGGGTTTTCGCAATCAGCCCCAGCATTTT | CASSWRGFRNQPQHF | . | TRBJ1-5 | TRBV28 | .